The present T cell receptor beta chain was sequenced within a study of Ad26.COV2.S vaccination and SARS-CoV-2 variants. Study-wide background: Administration of Ad26.COV2.S was intramuscular, either once or twice 56 days apart.

Treatment in this sample: roughly 18 received Ad26.COV2.S at low or high dose, single or two shots; about 5 received placebo; per-sample allocation not given. Sampling took place 63 days after the first vaccine or placebo injection. Aged 18-55 years, donor was enrolled in Boston in 2020. Trimming took 6 bases from V and 8 from J, leaving 13 bases between them. CDR1 and CDR2 (germline): SGHVS, FQNEAQ. The CDR3 is 12 residues long. Sequencing was performed with immunoSEQ multiplex PCR; in TCRdb, only in-frame clones are kept and a portion is missing. Counted here are 380,000 or so clones, about 87% occurring once; the ten biggest clones make up around 6.6%.

This TCR derives from a person aged 18-65 years who received the Ad26.COV2.S COVID-19 vaccine or a placebo. The J gene is TRBJ1-2, the V gene TRBV7-8; D remains unclear. This sample comprised peripheral blood, obtained in a trial of Ad26.COV2.S vaccine versus placebo. The CDR3 DNA is TGTGCCAGCAGAGCTTTGGGGAACGGCTACACCTTC. This codes for CASRALGNGYTF.